This TCR beta chain was sequenced in a study of CD8 T cells in ankylosing spondylitis (dated by TCRdb to about 2017). About the study as a whole: The study set out to find disease-linked TCR variants by profiling T cell receptor beta repertoires in ankylosing spondylitis patients and healthy donors. The full study cohort comprised 20 to 30 ankylosing spondylitis patients and 85 to 120 healthy donors. Samples of peripheral blood were taken, and for ankylosing spondylitis patients, synovial fluid was collected as well.

This clonotype was detected ten times or more. The specificity of this receptor is unknown. No much larger clone is present one base from it, and per-base qualities are unavailable. The research as a whole found: A TCR beta motif made up of eight highly homologous amino acid variants appeared to be characteristic of blood from ankylosing spondylitis patients. The disease-linked clones were reported to be significantly enriched in matched synovial fluid samples from ankylosing spondylitis patients. In peripheral blood, the disease-linked clones were found at relatively low frequencies and had a CD8+ phenotype. Some motif variants had previously been reported in the synovial fluid and blood of reactive arthritis patients, which suggests shared mechanisms of disease initiation.

The germline V end is reduced by 4 bases and the J end by 3 bases; junction bases left unmatched: 8. Its CDR3 holds 15 amino acids, cysteine through phenylalanine. The read is trimmed to its CDR3 DNA, 45 bases read in frame from base 1. Via the germline V gene (reference sequence), CDR1 is SEHNR and CDR2 FQNEAQ. TCRdb records Illumina HiSeq 2500 as the sequencer. Quantitative 5'-RACE with molecular barcodes was used to prepare TCR beta libraries. Per the source publication's procedure: To identify disease-linked TCR variants, a new computational method was used, one built on a probabilistic model of VDJ rearrangement. Using fastp trimming at Q25 and MiXCR clonotype assembly, TCRdb reanalyzed the public sequencing data and kept in-frame beta chains. Every entry covers one CDR3 protein and lists the most common genes and DNA from its rows. V and J calls and clone size were set by TCRdb, not the authors. The sample table lists about 540,000 distinct CDR3 sequences, more than 9.5% of them with a count of one. Approximately 6.2% of the sample rests with the top ten.

The receptor chain draws on TRBV7-9 and TRBJ2-7; TRBD1 aligns with 8 central bases. Sequencing was done on a sample of blood, either unsorted or a sorted T cell fraction (not recorded which). The receptor's source is a male donor with ankylosing spondylitis. The nucleotides are TGTGCCAGCAGCTCCTGGACAGGGCCATTCTACGAGCAGTACTTC. Its product reads: CASSSWTGPFYEQYF.